This T cell receptor beta chain was recorded in a study of T cell responses to AZD1222 COVID-19 vaccine. Study-level results: Spike-specific TCR breadth and depth grew following two AZD1222 doses.

Points on this clone: Its antigen remains unknown.

Germline lookup yields CDR1 KGHDR and CDR2 SFDVKD. Trimming shortened V by 2 bases and J by 2 bases, and 12 bases separated the two germline ends. The CDR3 covers 15 residues. TCRdb's table, derived via immunoSEQ multiplex PCR, lists solely in-frame clones and lacks some. Among roughly 110,000 clones, 90% were seen once, and the ten largest hold 8%. Sequencing was performed on peripheral blood, taken 28 days after the second AZD1222 dose. This chain connects TRBV24-1 to TRBJ2-7, with D unresolved. The TCR comes from an adult who received the AZD1222 COVID-19 vaccine. The CDR3, as DNA: TGTGCCACCAGTGATTCCGGGCCGTCCCCCTACGAGCAGTACTTC. It specifies CATSDSGPSPYEQYF.